This T cell receptor beta chain was recorded in a study of cytomegalovirus exposure and HLA in healthy donors. The table lists this clone with a few counts. Its antigen is still unknown. Findings and limits, study-wide: In a later analysis, a missense DCLRE1C variant was linked to TCR beta V- and J-gene trimming.

The primer mix had 60 Vbeta and 13 Jbeta primers. Method: immunoSEQ multiplex PCR; TCRdb's copy keeps in-frame clones and lacks some. This table has some 150,000 clones, approximately 8.9% appearing once. The sequenced material came from PBMCs. The receptor's source is a woman between 35 and 50 years old in good health and CMV-seropositive.

The CDR3 sequence is CASSAAVSWTEAFF. Here the CDR3 DNA reads TGTGCCAGCAGCGCAGCGGTGAGCTGGACTGAAGCTTTCTTT. The chain uses TRBV11-2 and TRBJ1-1; D uncertain. Trimming took 5 bases from V and 5 from J, leaving 15 bases between them. The CDR3 runs to 14 residues. Per the germline V gene, CDR1 is SGHAT and CDR2 is FQNNGV.